This T cell receptor (beta chain) comes out of a study of cytomegalovirus exposure and HLA in healthy donors. General study findings and limits: Productive status was seen about 90% or about 30% of the time for most TCR beta V segments in an earlier analysis. Solely CMV serostatus was available to characterize immune exposure. Most likely, a cluster of highly shared sequence variants arose as a sequencing artifact.

The CDR3 covers 16 residues. V shed 2 bases, J shed 6 bases, and the junction held 8 bases outside the gene matches. In germline, CDR1 is SGDLS, CDR2 YYNGEE. As concerns this clone: Its antigen remains unknown.

Though nominally healthy at sampling, donors likely had unrecorded immune exposures. Primers for the PCR totalled 60 Vbeta and 13 Jbeta. Using immunoSEQ multiplex PCR, the repertoire was profiled, and TCRdb retains in-frame clones only, with some absent. The sample lists about 160,000 clones, 65% to 80% occurring once. This rearrangement joins TRBV9 to TRBJ2-3; 11 bases match TRBD2. The sample consisted of PBMCs. The clonotype originates from a female donor in good health and CMV-seronegative. Here the CDR3 DNA reads TGTGCCAGCAGCGTCCCTGTAGCGGGGGGGCCCGATACGCAGTATTTT. Its protein product is CASSVPVAGGPDTQYF. Based on the CDR3 plus reference TRBV9 and TRBJ2-3, the full variable domain is DSGVTQTPKHLITATGQRVTLRCSPRSGDLSVYWYQQSLDQGLQFLIQYYNGEERAKGNILERFSAQQFPDLHSELNLSSLELGDSALYFCASSVPVAGGPDTQYFGPGTRLTVL.